This section outlines one TCR beta chain sequence together with its context. The antigen is not known. Use of 60 Vbeta and 13 Jbeta primers characterized the PCR. The repertoire was sequenced with immunoSEQ multiplex PCR; TCRdb's copy has only in-frame clones and lacks some. Altogether some 90,000 clones are present, approximately 80% being singletons, with the ten largest covering roughly 2.5%. The record originates from a study of cytomegalovirus exposure and HLA in healthy donors. Study-wide findings and caveats: The only immune exposure information that was available was CMV serostatus. CMV antigen specificity of a few CMV-associated chains was confirmed in vitro.

Germline V gene lookup returns CDR1 SGHRS and CDR2 YFSETQ. V lost 7 bases and J 2 bases, leaving 13 bases between the germline ends. The CDR3 is made up of 14 amino acids. This chain links TRBV5-1 with TRBJ2-1; tentative D call: TRBD2 (6 bases). The sample consisted of PBMCs. The clonotype was recovered from a young man in good health and CMV-seronegative. CDR3 protein: CASLEGGTYNEQFF. The CDR3, as DNA: TGCGCCAGCCTGGAGGGAGGTACCTACAATGAGCAGTTCTTC.